This T cell receptor beta chain comes out of a study of regulatory T cells in long-lasting Graves disease. As concerns this clonotype: This may be a read error: a much more frequent sequence differs by one nucleotide.

The germline V gene has CDR1 MNHEY and CDR2 SVGEGT. V was pared by 6 bases and J by 5 bases, with 16 bases between. The CDR3 has 14 residues. Time point given: newly diagnosed GD, antithyroid drugs for less than 3 months. With RNA extracted from PBMCs as input, the TCR library was made. In building TCR beta libraries, iRepertoire HTBI primers were used together with Arm-PCR of CDR3 regions. Per the original data handling: Identification yielded around 64 TRBV and around 15 TRBJ segments across samples. TCRdb reprocessed the multiplex PCR reads with MiXCR, giving one entry per CDR3 protein. These V and J calls are TCRdb output, not the study's own analysis. Here the sample spans about 320,000 distinct CDR3 sequences, 18% being singletons.

The receptor was isolated from a female donor with Graves disease. This chain links TRBV6-2 or TRBV6-3 with TRBJ2-5; D is possibly TRBD2 (6 bases). The source was peripheral blood mononuclear cells (PBMCs), collected at new diagnosis, from a patient treated with antithyroid drugs. DNA for the CDR3: TGTGCCAGCAGCCCTACAGCGGGCGGTGAGACCCAGTACTTC. Translating it yields CASSPTAGGETQYF.